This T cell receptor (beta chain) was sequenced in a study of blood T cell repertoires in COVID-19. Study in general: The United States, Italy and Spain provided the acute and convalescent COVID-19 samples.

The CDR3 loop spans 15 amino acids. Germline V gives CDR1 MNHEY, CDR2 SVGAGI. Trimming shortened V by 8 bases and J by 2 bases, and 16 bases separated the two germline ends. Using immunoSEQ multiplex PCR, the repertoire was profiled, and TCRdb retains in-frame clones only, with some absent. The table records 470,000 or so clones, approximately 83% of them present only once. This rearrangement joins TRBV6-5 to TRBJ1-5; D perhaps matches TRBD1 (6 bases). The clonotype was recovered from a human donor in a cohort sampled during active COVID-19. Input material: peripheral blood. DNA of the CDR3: TGTGCCAGCGAAAGAATGGGGGCTGGCAATCAGCCCCAGCATTTT. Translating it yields CASERMGAGNQPQHF.